This T cell receptor beta chain was observed in a study of shared clonotypes between healthy human individuals. The data were produced by immunoSEQ multiplex PCR, yet TCRdb's version contains in-frame clones alone and is incomplete. The profile shows about 990,000 clones, roughly 74% of them singletons. The CDR3 is 14 residues long. Germline assignment: CDR1 MDHEN and CDR2 SYDVKM. Trimming pared 5 bases from V and 6 bases from J, leaving 16 bases between. CD45RA+ naive and CD45RA-negative memory subsets were separated from CD4+ cells. Sequenced sample: memory CD4+ T cells from PBMCs. As to subset: CD45RA-negative fraction. The sequence derives from a young man in good health. Some clones in this sample may be carry-over from other donors' samples. The chain is built from TRBV28 and TRBJ1-1, with TRBD1 as a possible D gene (5 bases). CDR3: CASSRRRGRAEAFF. The CDR3, as DNA: TGTGCCAGCAGTCGACGAAGGGGCAGGGCTGAAGCTTTCTTT.